The sequence of this T cell receptor beta chain was determined in a study of blood T cell repertoires in COVID-19. Study in general: COVID-19 samples, acute and convalescent, were from the United States, Italy and Spain. T cells, B-cell-depleted T cells, or PBMCs supplied cDNA or gDNA.

Original data processing: Cell counts per sample came from amplifying reference gene primers. Sequenced by immunoSEQ multiplex PCR; TCRdb stores in-frame clones only, minus some. Clone size and the V and J calls come from that table; the DNA yielded D and trimming. The sample lists some 43,000 clones, about 80% occurring once. Germline lookup yields CDR1 SGHAT and CDR2 FQNNGV. Trimming stripped 4 bases from V and 4 bases from J, with 8 bases between. CDR3 length: 12 amino acids. The chain has TRBV11-2 and TRBJ2-7; a possible D gene is TRBD1 (5 bases). The receptor's source is a man aged 50 to 60 with active or convalescent COVID-19. Sample: peripheral blood. The CDR3 loop reads CASSSDIYEQYF. As DNA, the CDR3 is TGTGCCAGCAGCTCGGACATTTACGAGCAGTACTTC.